What follows is one T cell receptor (beta chain) and its context. Its cognate antigen is unknown. Amplified TCR beta CDR3 regions derived from RNA transcripts. In the first-round RT-PCR of the TCR CDR3, the HTBI primer set was used. TCRdb analysed the multiplex PCR reads with MiXCR anew, one entry per CDR3 protein. The repertoire includes roughly 600,000 distinct CDR3 sequences, around 15% of them detected once, and approximately 12% sits in the top ten. Under 3 months was the duration of disease in ophthalmopathy patients, who also had a Clinical Activity Score of at least 3 and a NOSPECS grade of at least 4. Cells are PBMCs isolated from 10 ml of fresh blood. The CDR3 covers 16 residues. V lost 7 bases to trimming and J lost 3 bases, with 20 bases between them. The record originates from a study of T cells in Graves' hyperthyroidism and ophthalmopathy. Background on the study: Peripheral blood draws took place at initial diagnosis, ahead of any treatment. Study-level findings and limits: Median prediction lead before ophthalmopathy onset was 6 to 8 months with the model.

This clonotype was obtained from a woman aged 45-65 years with Graves' ophthalmopathy. What was sequenced was blood. This sequence joins TRBV12-3 or TRBV12-4 and TRBJ2-3; D is ambiguous. In DNA form, the CDR3 reads TGTGCCAGCATCAATTTGGGGATTGTGGGGACAGATACGCAGTATTTT. Translation: CASINLGIVGTDTQYF.